This entry concerns a single T cell receptor (beta chain). Its specific antigen is unknown. There are no base qualities to consult, and no much larger clone falls within one base. The study profiled bulk TCR beta-chain repertoires in matched peripheral blood, tumor and adjacent normal breast tissue taken from approximately 15 patients with early-stage breast cancer. Before surgery, about 5-10 mL of whole blood was collected in EDTA tubes and processed within 2 hours. Peripheral blood mononuclear cells were isolated by Ficoll-Paque centrifugation in SepMate-50 tubes. PBMCs were cryopreserved in roughly 90% FBS with approximately 10% DMSO in aliquots of roughly 1.8 to 4 million cells and stored in liquid nitrogen. The Qiagen AllPrep DNA/RNA Mini kit was used for genomic DNA extraction. Each sample was amplified in two independent genomic DNA replicates, using approximately 0.5 ug for blood and approximately 1.6 ug for tumor or normal breast. Following the manufacturer's instructions, the ImmunoSeq Intro kit was used to carry out TCRB sequencing on genomic DNA. Multiplex PCR ran roughly 34 cycles with proprietary primers and spike-in control sequences for absolute quantification. An 87-bp fragment spanning the CDR3 and flanking V and J genes was sequenced with single-end 150-bp reads. Seven samples, each with two replicates, were multiplexed per lane of an Illumina MiSeq using version 3.0 chemistry. Under the source paper's analysis protocol: Raw data were processed with the vendor's proprietary pipeline, and both replicates were merged into a single result per sample. Productive rearrangements sharing the V-gene family, CDR3 amino acid sequence and J-gene segment were defined as clonotypes. Clonality was calculated as 1 minus the normalized Shannon entropy (Pielou evenness) of TCRB abundances. T cell density was estimated by dividing total templates by the number of input cells inferred from the DNA input amount. Total repertoire diversity and clonality were estimated with Recon using default parameters. A clonotype was considered tumor-enriched if its abundance in tumor exceeded 0.1% and was at least 32-fold higher than its abundance in normal breast. This immuneACCESS table, as held by TCRdb, lists in-frame sequences with V and J called but not all clones. Of the missing ones, under half trace to an unresolved V gene in checked studies; the others have no known cause. For V, J and clone size, that table is used; D and trimming come from the DNA. The sample has tens of thousands of clones on record, around nine tenths of them singletons. Less than 5% of the sample rests with the top ten.

Between the V and J ends, shortened by 7 bases and 1 base respectively, the junction contains 41 bases. Including cysteine and phenylalanine, the CDR3 has 24 amino acids. CDR3 DNA is the only sequence kept; it has 72 bases, read in frame from the first base. Looking up the germline V gene yields CDR1 WSHSY and CDR2 SAAADI. These data are taken from a study of early stage breast cancer tumors (dated by TCRdb to about 2017). Study-level background: Of the 15 to 20 invasive breast tumors, roughly 13 were found to be estrogen receptor-positive, progesterone receptor-positive and HER2-negative. On average, each sample had 9.5 to 10-fold read coverage. Of the approximately twelve ER+/PR+/HER2- tumors, eight were classified as invasive ductal carcinomas and four as invasive lobular carcinomas. The samples as a whole yielded some 2,500,000 detected templates, corresponding to fewer than 1.4 million unique clonotypes. General study outcomes and caveats: Tumors showed approximately 2.4-fold higher T cell density and higher clonality than adjacent normal breast tissue. Enriched TCRB sequences shared across patients were found to be mostly commonly generated sequences that were unlikely to play an important role in the tumor microenvironment. The small cohort size prevented analysis by tumor subtype. Repertoires from blood and normal breast were more alike than repertoires from blood and tumor, and in about 90% of the 16 patients, comparing each tissue with blood separated tumor from normal. Chain pairing and functional markers such as CD4, CD8 and FOXP3 were not captured by bulk genomic DNA sequencing of unsorted cells.

The source is a person between 70 and 80 years old with breast cancer. In this chain, TRBV10-2 is recombined with TRBJ2-1; TRBD2 is possibly the D segment (5 matching bases). The sample taken for sequencing was blood. CDR3 region: CASIQPVWVGWRCPRPQSYNEQFF. The nucleotide sequence is TGCGCCAGCATTCAACCAGTGTGGGTAGGTTGGAGGTGCCCGCGCCCCCAATCCTACAATGAGCAGTTCTTC.